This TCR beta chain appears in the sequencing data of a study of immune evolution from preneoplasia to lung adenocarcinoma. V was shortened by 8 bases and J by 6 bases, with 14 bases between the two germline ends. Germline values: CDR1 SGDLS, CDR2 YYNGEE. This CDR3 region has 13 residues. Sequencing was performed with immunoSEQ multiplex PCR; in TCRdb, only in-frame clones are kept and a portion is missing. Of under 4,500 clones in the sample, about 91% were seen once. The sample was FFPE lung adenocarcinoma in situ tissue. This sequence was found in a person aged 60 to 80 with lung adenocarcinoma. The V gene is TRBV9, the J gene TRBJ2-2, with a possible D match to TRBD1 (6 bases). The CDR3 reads CARRIRGSGELFF. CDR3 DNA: TGTGCCAGGAGAATCAGGGGCTCCGGGGAGCTGTTTTTT.